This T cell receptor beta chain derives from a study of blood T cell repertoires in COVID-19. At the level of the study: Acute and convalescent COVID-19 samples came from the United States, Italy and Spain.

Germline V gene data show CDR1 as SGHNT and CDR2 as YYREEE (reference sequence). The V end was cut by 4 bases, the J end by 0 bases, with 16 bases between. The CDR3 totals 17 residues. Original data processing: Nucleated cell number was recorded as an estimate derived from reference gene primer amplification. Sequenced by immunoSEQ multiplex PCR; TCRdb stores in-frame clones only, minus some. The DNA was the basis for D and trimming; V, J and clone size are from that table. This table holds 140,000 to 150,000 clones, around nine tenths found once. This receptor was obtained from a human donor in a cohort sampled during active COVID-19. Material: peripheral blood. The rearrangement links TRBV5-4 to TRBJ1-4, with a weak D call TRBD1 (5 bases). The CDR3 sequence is CASSPQESGATNEKLFF. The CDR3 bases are TGTGCCAGCAGCCCACAGGAGTCTGGAGCAACTAATGAAAAACTGTTTTTT.